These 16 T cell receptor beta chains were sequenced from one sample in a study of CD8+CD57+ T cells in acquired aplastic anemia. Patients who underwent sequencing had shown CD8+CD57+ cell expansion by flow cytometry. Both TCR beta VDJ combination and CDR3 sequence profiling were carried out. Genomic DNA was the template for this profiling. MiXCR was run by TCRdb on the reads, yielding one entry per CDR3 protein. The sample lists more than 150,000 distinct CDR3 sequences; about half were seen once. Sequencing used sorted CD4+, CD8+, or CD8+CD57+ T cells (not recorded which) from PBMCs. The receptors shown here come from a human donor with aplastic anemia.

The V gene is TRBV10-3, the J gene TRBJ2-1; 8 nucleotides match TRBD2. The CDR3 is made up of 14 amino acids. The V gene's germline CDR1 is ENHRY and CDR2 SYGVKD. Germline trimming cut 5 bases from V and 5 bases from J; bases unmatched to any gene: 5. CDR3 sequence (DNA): TGTGCCATCAGTAGTACTAGCGGCGACAATGAGCAGTTCTTC. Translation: CAISSTSGDNEQFF.

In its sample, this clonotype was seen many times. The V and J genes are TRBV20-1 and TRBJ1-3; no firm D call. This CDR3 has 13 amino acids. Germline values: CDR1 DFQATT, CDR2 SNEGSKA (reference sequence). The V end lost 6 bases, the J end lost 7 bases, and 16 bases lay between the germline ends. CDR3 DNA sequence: TGCAGTGCAAATGACCAACTGGGGAACACCATATATTTT. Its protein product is CSANDQLGNTIYF.

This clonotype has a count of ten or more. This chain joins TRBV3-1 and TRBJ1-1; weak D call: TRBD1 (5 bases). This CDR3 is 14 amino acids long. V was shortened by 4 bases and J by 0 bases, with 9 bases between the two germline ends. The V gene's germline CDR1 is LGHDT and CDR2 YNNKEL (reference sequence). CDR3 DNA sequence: TGTGCCAGCAGCCTCGGACACATGAACACTGAAGCTTTCTTT. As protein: CASSLGHMNTEAFF. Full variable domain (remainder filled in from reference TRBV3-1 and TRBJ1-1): DTAVSQTPKYLVTQMGNDKSIKCEQNLGHDTMYWYKQDSKKFLKIMFSYNNKELIINETVPNRFSPKSPDKAHLNLHINSLELGDSAVYFCASSLGHMNTEAFFGQGTRLTVV.

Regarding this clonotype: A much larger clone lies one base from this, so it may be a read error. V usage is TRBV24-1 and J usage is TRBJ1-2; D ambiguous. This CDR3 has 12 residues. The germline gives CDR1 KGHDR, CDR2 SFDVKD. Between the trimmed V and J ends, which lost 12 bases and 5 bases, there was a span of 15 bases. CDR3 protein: CAWSIGQYGYTF. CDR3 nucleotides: TGTGCCTGGAGTATAGGGCAGTATGGCTACACCTTC.

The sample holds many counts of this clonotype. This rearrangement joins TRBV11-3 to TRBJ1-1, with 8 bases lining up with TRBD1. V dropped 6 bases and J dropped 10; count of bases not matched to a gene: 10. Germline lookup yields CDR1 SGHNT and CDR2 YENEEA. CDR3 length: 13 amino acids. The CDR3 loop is CASSPGTGRRAFF. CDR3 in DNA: TGTGCCAGCAGTCCCGGGACAGGAAGGAGAGCTTTCTTT.

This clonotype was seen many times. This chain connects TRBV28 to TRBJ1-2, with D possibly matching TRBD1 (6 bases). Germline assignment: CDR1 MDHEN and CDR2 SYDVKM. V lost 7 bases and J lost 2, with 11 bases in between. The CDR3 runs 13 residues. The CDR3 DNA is TGTGCCAGCACCCCTGGGGGCAACTATGGCTACACCTTC. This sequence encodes CASTPGGNYGYTF.

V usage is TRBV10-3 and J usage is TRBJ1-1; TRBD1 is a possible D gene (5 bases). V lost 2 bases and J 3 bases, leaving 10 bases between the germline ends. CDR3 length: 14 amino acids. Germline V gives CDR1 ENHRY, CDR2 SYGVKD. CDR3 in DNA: TGTGCCATCAGTGAGGACCAGGGATACACTGAAGCTTTCTTT. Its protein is CAISEDQGYTEAFF.

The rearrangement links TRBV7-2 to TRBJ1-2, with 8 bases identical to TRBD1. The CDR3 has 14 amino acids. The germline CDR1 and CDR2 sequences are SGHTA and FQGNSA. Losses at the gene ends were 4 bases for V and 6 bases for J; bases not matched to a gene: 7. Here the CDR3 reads CASSSGLDRDGYTF. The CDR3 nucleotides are TGTGCCAGCAGCTCGGGGTTGGACAGGGATGGCTACACCTTC.

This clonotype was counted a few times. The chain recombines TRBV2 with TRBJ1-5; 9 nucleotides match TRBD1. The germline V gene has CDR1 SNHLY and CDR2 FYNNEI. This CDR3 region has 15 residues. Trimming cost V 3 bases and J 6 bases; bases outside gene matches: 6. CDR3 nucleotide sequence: TGTGCCAGCAGTGATGGTTGGACAGGGGTTCAGCCCCAGCATTTT. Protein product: CASSDGWTGVQPQHF.

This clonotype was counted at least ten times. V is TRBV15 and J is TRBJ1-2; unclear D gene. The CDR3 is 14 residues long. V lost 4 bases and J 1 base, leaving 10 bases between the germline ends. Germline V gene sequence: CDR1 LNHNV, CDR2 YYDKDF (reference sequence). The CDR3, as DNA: TGTGCCACCAGCAAGGGCGGCGATAACTATGGCTACACCTTC. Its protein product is CATSKGGDNYGYTF.

DNA for the CDR3: TGTGCCATCTTAGGCAGAGAGAACACTGAAGCTTTCTTT. Translating it yields CAILGRENTEAFF. The chain employs TRBV10-3 and TRBJ1-1; D is uncertain. Trimming took 8 bases from V and 1 from J, leaving 11 bases between them. Germline assignment: CDR1 ENHRY and CDR2 SYGVKD. The CDR3 covers 13 residues.

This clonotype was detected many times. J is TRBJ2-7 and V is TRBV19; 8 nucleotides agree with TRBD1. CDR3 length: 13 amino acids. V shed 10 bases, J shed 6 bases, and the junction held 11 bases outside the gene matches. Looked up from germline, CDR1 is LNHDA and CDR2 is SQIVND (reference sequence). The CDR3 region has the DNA TGTGCCACCAAGGACAGGGTAAACGCCGAGCAGTACTTC. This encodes CATKDRVNAEQYF. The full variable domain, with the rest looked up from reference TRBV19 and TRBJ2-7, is DGGITQSPKYLFRKEGQNVTLSCEQNLNHDAMYWYRQDPGQGLRLIYYSQIVNDFQKGDIAEGYSVSREKKESFPLTVTSAQKNPTAFYLCATKDRVNAEQYFGPGTRLTVT.

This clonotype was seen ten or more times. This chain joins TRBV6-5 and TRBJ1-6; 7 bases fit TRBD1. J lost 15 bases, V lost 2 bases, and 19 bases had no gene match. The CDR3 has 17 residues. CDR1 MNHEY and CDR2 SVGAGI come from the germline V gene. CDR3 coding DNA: TGTGCCAGCAGTTACGGGGGACAGTTGGACATCGGTTTACTCCTCCACTTT. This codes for CASSYGGQLDIGLLLHF.

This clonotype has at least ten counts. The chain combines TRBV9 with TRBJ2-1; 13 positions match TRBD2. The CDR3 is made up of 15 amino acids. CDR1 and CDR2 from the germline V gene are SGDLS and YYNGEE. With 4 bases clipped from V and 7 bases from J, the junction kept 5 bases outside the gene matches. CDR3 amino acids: CASSRLAGGMNEQFF. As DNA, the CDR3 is TGTGCCAGCAGCCGACTAGCGGGGGGAATGAATGAGCAGTTCTTC.

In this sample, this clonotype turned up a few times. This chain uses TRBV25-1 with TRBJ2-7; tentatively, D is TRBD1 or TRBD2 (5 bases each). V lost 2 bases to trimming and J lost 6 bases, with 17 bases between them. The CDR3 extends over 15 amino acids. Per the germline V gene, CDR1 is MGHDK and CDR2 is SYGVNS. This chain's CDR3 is CASSETQVSAGEQYF. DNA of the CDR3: TGTGCCAGCAGTGAAACACAGGTTAGCGCGGGCGAGCAGTACTTC.

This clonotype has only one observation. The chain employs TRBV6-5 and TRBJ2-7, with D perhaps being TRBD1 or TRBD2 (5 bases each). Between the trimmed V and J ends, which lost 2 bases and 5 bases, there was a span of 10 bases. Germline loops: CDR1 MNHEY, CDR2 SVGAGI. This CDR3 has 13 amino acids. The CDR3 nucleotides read TGTGCCAGCAGTTACGAGGGGTTCAACGAGCAGTACTTC. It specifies CASSYEGFNEQYF.